Sequencing of this T cell receptor (beta chain) was carried out in a study of blood T cell repertoires in COVID-19. The method was immunoSEQ multiplex PCR; TCRdb's version includes in-frame clones alone and lacks a portion of them. In the table there are about 350,000 clones, approximately 90% of which are singletons. This clone was recorded only once. Germline-derived CDR1 and CDR2 are SNHLY and FYNNEI. V lost 6 bases and J 5 bases, leaving 19 bases between the germline ends. The CDR3 sequence is 15 residues long. The specimen was peripheral blood. V and J are TRBV2 and TRBJ2-5; weak D call: TRBD2 (7 bases). The sequence was collected from a woman aged 55-70 years with COVID-19, enrolled during active disease. DNA for the CDR3: TGTGCCAGCAGCATTAAGGGGGGGGTCTGGGAGACCCAGTACTTC. As protein: CASSIKGGVWETQYF.